The sequence of this T cell receptor beta chain was determined in a study of T cells in narcolepsy. The germline V gene encodes CDR1 MDHEN and CDR2 SYDVKM. This CDR3 comprises 15 residues. Trimming removed 6 bases from V and 2 bases from J, with 15 bases in between. The sample holds a few counts of this clone. Antigen: not known. Study conclusions and caveats: HCRT-specific and TRIB2-specific autoreactive clonotypes appeared among same-patient CSF and blood CD4+ clonotypes. Healthy controls reportedly lacked the autoreactive clonotypes serially found in patients' blood. No autoreactive T cell clone sequences appeared in some memory CD4+ repertoires.

TCRdb's copy holds only in-frame clones and misses some; the assay was immunoSEQ multiplex PCR. The sample has tens of thousands of clones, roughly four fifths seen once. This chain links TRBV28 with TRBJ2-3; D perhaps matches TRBD1 (5 bases). This TCR was recovered from a human donor with narcolepsy. The sequencing sample was made of CD45RA- memory CD4+ T cells from PBMCs. The CDR3 DNA is TGTGCCAGCAGCCTACAGACAGCTCACACAGATACGCAGTATTTT. It codes for CASSLQTAHTDTQYF.